This T cell receptor (beta chain) derives from a study of shared clonotypes between healthy human individuals. Study context: Researchers assigned three CD4 naive, three CD4 memory, two CD8 naive and one CD8 memory plate to each donor.

Worth noting for this clone: Its antigen is not known.

General observations from the study: The authors sampled blood alone, and tissue repertoires likely differ. It was the few donors that limited the genetic and exposure-history diversity represented.

Clones were sequenced by immunoSEQ multiplex PCR, and TCRdb holds only the in-frame ones, with some missing. The data show about 2,500,000 clones, with roughly 92% seen just once and roughly 0.14% held by the top ten. V lost 5 bases to trimming and J lost 6 bases; unmatched junction nucleotides: 9. CDR3 length: 14 residues. In germline, CDR1 is SNHLY, CDR2 FYNNEI. The chain joins TRBV2 to TRBJ1-1, with TRBD1 identical over 7 bases. The material sequenced was naive CD4+ T cells sorted from blood. Subset here: CD45RA+ positively selected. The TCR was taken from a man aged 18 to 29 in good health. The CDR3 DNA sequence: TGTGCCAGCAGTAGGGGGCTCAACCGGGCTGAAGCTTTCTTT. Its protein is CASSRGLNRAEAFF.